This TCR beta chain was obtained from a study of T-cell memory formation after mild COVID-19. TCRdb analysed the 5' RACE reads with MiXCR anew, one entry per CDR3 protein. The data contain some 300,000 distinct CDR3 sequences, just under 20% of them singletons. Findings of the study overall: Pre-infection memory harbored some responding clones, suggesting cross-reactive memory joined.

A word on this clonotype: Its cognate antigen is unknown.

This CDR3 spans 15 amino acids. CDR1 and CDR2 (germline): MNHEY, SVGEGT. The V gene lost 0 bases and the J gene lost 0 bases, with 7 bases spanning the gap. The chain joins TRBV6-2 or TRBV6-3 to TRBJ2-3, with D possibly matching TRBD2 (5 bases). This TCR was recovered from a man aged 18 to 30 who had mild COVID-19 (a few samples of this study predate the infection). Cell type and time point are not known. The sample comprised PBMCs or a T cell subset sorted from them (not recorded which). This chain's CDR3 is CASSYSGISTDTQYF. CDR3 nucleotides: TGTGCCAGCAGTTACTCCGGGATTAGCACAGATACGCAGTATTTT.